This TCR beta chain was sequenced in a study of shared clonotypes between healthy human individuals. TCRdb's copy holds only in-frame clones and misses some; the assay was immunoSEQ multiplex PCR. The table records about 520,000 clones, about 84% of them present only once. V lost 4 bases and J lost 5, with 12 bases in between. The germline gives CDR1 LGHNA, CDR2 YNFKEQ. CDR3 length: 14 residues. The clonotype was recovered from a woman aged 40 to 55 in good health. Some clones in this sample may be carry-over from other donors' samples. The sample consisted of PBMCs. V and J are TRBV4-2 and TRBJ1-3; D ambiguous. CDR3 loop: CASSPVHSRNTIYF. The CDR3 region has the DNA TGTGCCAGCAGCCCCGTCCACAGTCGAAACACCATATATTTT.